This TCR beta chain derives from a study of chemoradiotherapy in HPV16-positive cancers. Concerning this clone itself: What it recognizes is unknown.

The data were produced by immunoSEQ multiplex PCR, yet TCRdb's version contains in-frame clones alone and is incomplete. The data contain roughly 25,000 clones, roughly 95% of them singletons. Study results and limitations: In HPV16-positive patients, HPV-responsive T-cell expansion tracked better recurrence-free survival. Non-HPV-specific T cells did not expand in tumors during treatment, whereas candidate HPV-specific clones and E7-related motifs did.

This receptor was obtained from a human donor with HPV-associated anogenital cancer. The material was obtained from a patient who underwent chemoradiotherapy.

The CDR3 DNA is TGTGCCAGCAGCCAAGATGAAGCGGGAGTGCGATCAGATACGCAGTATTTT. Encoded protein: CASSQDEAGVRSDTQYF. The chain joins TRBV4-2 to TRBJ2-3, with TRBD2 matching 8 bases. V lost 0 bases and J lost 4; bases outside the gene matches: 9. The CDR3 has 17 residues. Looked up from germline, CDR1 is LGHNA and CDR2 is YNFKEQ.